These 15 T cell receptor beta chains were sequenced from one sample in a study of cytomegalovirus exposure and HLA in healthy donors. PCR was performed using 60 Vbeta and 13 Jbeta primers. Sequenced by immunoSEQ multiplex PCR; TCRdb stores in-frame clones only, minus some. The sample gives about 120,000 clones, 70% to 75% of which show up once; over 1.5% is in the top ten. Input material: PBMCs. The receptors stem from a young woman in good health and CMV-seronegative.

The rearrangement links TRBV14 to TRBJ2-7, with TRBD2 matching over 7 bases. Germline V CDR1 and CDR2: SGHDN, FVKESK. V gave up 0 bases and J gave up 1 base; unmatched junction bases: 6. CDR3 size: 16 residues. The CDR3 spells CASSQESGAFSYEQYF. In nucleotides, the CDR3 is TGTGCCAGCAGCCAAGAAAGCGGGGCCTTTTCCTACGAGCAGTACTTC.

This clone occurred once. The CDR3 does not close with the conserved phenylalanine or tryptophan, likely indicating a read error. Because the CDR3's place on the DNA is in doubt, the DNA is left out and the CDR3 is given as listed by TCRdb. Here the CDR3 reads CSVENLPGQGETLV. The V and J genes are TRBV29-1 and TRBJ1-1; TRBD1 is taken as the D call from the table, unchecked against the DNA. The CDR3 has 14 amino acids, counting both end residues. Per the germline V gene, CDR1 is SQVTM and CDR2 is ANQGSEA.

The J gene is TRBJ2-2, the V gene TRBV9; 16 nucleotides line up with TRBD2. J was trimmed by 6 bases and V by 4 bases; bases with no gene match: 9. This CDR3 region has 18 residues. The germline gives CDR1 SGDLS, CDR2 YYNGEE. CDR3 loop: CASSPPGLAGGPAGELFF. As DNA, the CDR3 is TGTGCCAGCAGCCCCCCGGGACTAGCGGGGGGGCCGGCCGGGGAGCTGTTTTTT.

The chain links TRBV5-1 to TRBJ2-1; no clear D gene. The length of the CDR3 is 15 residues. Germline V lookup: CDR1 SGHRS, CDR2 YFSETQ. The V end lost 4 bases, the J end lost 0 bases, and 11 bases lay between the germline ends. The CDR3 DNA is TGCGCCAGCAGCGGCGACACCGGCTCCTACAATGAGCAGTTCTTC. Its translation is CASSGDTGSYNEQFF.

This chain uses TRBV28 with TRBJ1-1; possibly TRBD1 for D (5 bases). V was shortened by 3 bases and J by 7 bases, with 6 bases between the two germline ends. There are 11 residues in the CDR3. CDR1 and CDR2 (germline): MDHEN, SYDVKM. CDR3 nucleotides: TGTGCCAGCAGTTTCGGACATGAAGCTTTCTTT. Amino acid sequence: CASSFGHEAFF.

The chain links TRBV25-1 to TRBJ2-1, with TRBD2 identical over 13 bases. Losses at the gene ends were 6 bases for V and 5 bases for J; bases not matched to a gene: 4. Germline V gene lookup returns CDR1 MGHDK and CDR2 SYGVNS. The CDR3 has 15 amino acids. As DNA, the CDR3 is TGTGCCAGCAGGGTCGGGACTAGCGGGGACAATGAGCAGTTCTTC. Translated, it gives CASRVGTSGDNEQFF.

The rearrangement links TRBV4-1 to TRBJ1-4; D might be TRBD1 (5 bases). V was shortened by 3 bases and J by 2 bases, with 16 bases between the two germline ends. Germline assignment: CDR1 MGHRA and CDR2 YSYEKL. The CDR3 runs 17 residues. CDR3: CASSHRSLGGTNEKLFF. In DNA form, the CDR3 reads TGCGCCAGCAGCCACCGTTCTCTGGGGGGGACTAATGAAAAACTGTTTTTT.

J is TRBJ1-6 and V is TRBV23-1; 8 bases agree with TRBD1. TRBV23-1 is reported as an ORF; its role is uncertain. This CDR3 has 14 amino acids. The V and J ends lost 2 bases and 9 bases, in that order; junction bases with no gene match: 3. The CDR3 region has the DNA TGCGCCAGCAGTCAAACAGGGGGTGGTTCACCCCTCCACTTT. This gives the protein CASSQTGGGSPLHF.

The J gene is TRBJ2-5, the V gene TRBV2, with 8 bases aligning to TRBD2. The CDR3 is 13 amino acids. The trim removed 1 base at V and 7 bases at J, leaving 2 bases unmatched. Germline CDR1 SNHLY, CDR2 FYNNEI. In DNA, the CDR3 is TGTGCCAGCAGTGAAGGACTAGCGCCGACCCAGTACTTC. As protein: CASSEGLAPTQYF.

V gene TRBV29-1 combines with J gene TRBJ2-1; TRBD1 agrees at 9 bases. The CDR3 is made up of 12 amino acids. V lost 6 bases to trimming and J lost 7 bases; unmatched junction nucleotides: 4. Germline-derived CDR1 and CDR2 are SQVTM and ANQGSEA. The CDR3 region is CSVQQGANEQFF. The CDR3 nucleotides read TGCAGCGTGCAACAGGGGGCAAATGAGCAGTTCTTC.

V gene TRBV30 combines with J gene TRBJ1-2; 8 bases line up with TRBD1. Per germline, CDR1 GTSNPN and CDR2 SVGIG (reference sequence). This CDR3 region has 15 residues. V gave up 5 bases and J gave up 5 bases; unmatched junction bases: 13. The chain's CDR3 is CAWEADRGGLYGYTF. The CDR3 nucleotides read TGTGCCTGGGAAGCCGACAGGGGCGGGTTGTATGGCTACACCTTC.

The rearrangement uses TRBV6-5 and TRBJ1-1, with 7 bases aligning to TRBD1. The CDR3 contains 13 residues. Looked up from germline, CDR1 is MNHEY and CDR2 is SVGAGI. The J segment lost 1 base and the V segment lost 6 bases, leaving 2 bases of the junction unmatched. In nucleotides, the CDR3 is TGTGCCAGCAGCGACAGGGCGAACACTGAAGCTTTCTTT. Translation: CASSDRANTEAFF.

J is TRBJ2-2 and V is TRBV7-2; 12 bases fit TRBD2. V was pared by 0 bases and J by 6 bases, with 8 bases of the junction left unmatched. Germline assignment: CDR1 SGHTA and CDR2 FQGNSA. The CDR3 totals 18 residues. As DNA, the CDR3 is TGTGCCAGCAGCTTAGCTTCACTAGCGGGGGGTATAGCCGGGGAGCTGTTTTTT. It encodes CASSLASLAGGIAGELFF.

The chain joins TRBV5-1 to TRBJ1-2; D is uncertain. Trimming stripped 2 bases from V and 5 bases from J, with 7 bases between. CDR1 is SGHRS and CDR2 is YFSETQ in the germline V gene. The CDR3 is 12 amino acids. CDR3 coding DNA: TGCGCCAGCAGCTTATTCGGGTATGGCTACACCTTC. Protein product: CASSLFGYGYTF.

This clone was observed a few times. The chain uses TRBV5-4 and TRBJ1-2; 7 bases line up with TRBD1. After removal of 0 bases from V and 4 bases from J, the junction contained 0 bases not matched to a gene. Germline V CDR1 and CDR2: SGHNT, YYREEE (reference sequence). This CDR3 spans 13 amino acids. In DNA form, the CDR3 reads TGTGCCAGCAGCTTGGGGGACAGCTATGGCTACACCTTC. Protein product: CASSLGDSYGYTF.